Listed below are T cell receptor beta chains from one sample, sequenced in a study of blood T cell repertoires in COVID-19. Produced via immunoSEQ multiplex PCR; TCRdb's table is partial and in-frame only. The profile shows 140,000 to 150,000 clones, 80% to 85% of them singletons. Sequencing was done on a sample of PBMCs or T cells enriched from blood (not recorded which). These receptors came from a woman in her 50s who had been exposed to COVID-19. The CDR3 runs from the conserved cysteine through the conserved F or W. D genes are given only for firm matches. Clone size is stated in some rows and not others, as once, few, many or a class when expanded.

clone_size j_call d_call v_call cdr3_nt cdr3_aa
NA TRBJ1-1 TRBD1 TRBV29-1 TGCAGCGTTCGACAGGGGAACACTGAAGCTTTCTTT CSVRQGNTEAFF
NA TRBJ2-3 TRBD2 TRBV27 TGTGCCAGCAACCCAAGCGGGGACGAGACAGATACGCAGTATTTT CASNPSGDETDTQYF
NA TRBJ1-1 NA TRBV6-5 TGTGCCACATCGGGAGGAGTGAACACTGAAGCTTTCTTT CATSGGVNTEAFF
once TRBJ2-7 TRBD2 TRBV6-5 TGTGCCAGCAGGAAAACTAGCGGCGACTCCTACGAGCAGTACTTC CASRKTSGDSYEQYF
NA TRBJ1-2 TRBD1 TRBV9 TGTGCCAGCAGCGCGGGGGGGACAGTTCCCCCTAACTATGGCTACACCTTC CASSAGGTVPPNYGYTF
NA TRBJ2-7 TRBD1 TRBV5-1 TGCGCCAGCAGCCCGCAGGGACAGGGGGTATCCTACGAGCAGTACTTC CASSPQGQGVSYEQYF
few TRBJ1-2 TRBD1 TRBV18 TGTGCCAGCTCACCGACAGGGACCCTCTATGGCTACACCTTC CASSPTGTLYGYTF
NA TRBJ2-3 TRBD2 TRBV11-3 TGTGCCAGCAGCTTAGGCGGGGGGTCCACAGATACGCAGTATTTT CASSLGGGSTDTQYF
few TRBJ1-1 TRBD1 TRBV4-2 TGTGCCAGCAGCCGAGTTACAGGGGACGGCACTGAAGCTTTCTTT CASSRVTGDGTEAFF
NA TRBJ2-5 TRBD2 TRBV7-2 TGTGCCAGCAGCTTAGCGTTTGCGGGAGGAGGCGAGACCCAGTACTTC CASSLAFAGGGETQYF
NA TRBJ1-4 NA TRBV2 TGTGCCAGCAGAGGGGCTAATGAAAAACTGTTTTTT CASRGANEKLFF
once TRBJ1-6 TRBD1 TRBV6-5 TGTGCCAGCAGTTACTCAACCGGGACAGTGGACTCACCCCTCCACTTT CASSYSTGTVDSPLHF
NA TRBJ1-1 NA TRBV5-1 TGCGCCAGCAGGGTCCAGGGGAACACTGAAGCTTTCTTT CASRVQGNTEAFF
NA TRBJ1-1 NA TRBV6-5 TGTGCCAGCAGTTACAAACAGGTCAACACTGAAGCTTTCTTT CASSYKQVNTEAFF
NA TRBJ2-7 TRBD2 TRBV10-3 TGTGCCATCAGATCGGGACTAGTCATACCCTACGAGCAGTACTTC CAIRSGLVIPYEQYF
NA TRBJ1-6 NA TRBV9 TGTGCCAGCAGCGTCGGGATTTCCAGCTATAATTCACCCCTCCACTTT CASSVGISSYNSPLHF
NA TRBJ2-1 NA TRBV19 TGTGCCAGTAGTGCCGAGTCTAGCGCAAACAATGAGCAGTTCTTC CASSAESSANNEQFF
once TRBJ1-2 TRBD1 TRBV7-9 TGTGCCAGCAGCTTAATCCCCGTGACAGGGGGGCATGGCTACACCTTC CASSLIPVTGGHGYTF
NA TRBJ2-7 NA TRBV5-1 TGCGCCAGCAGAAGAGGGGGTGGCAGCTCCTACGAGCAGTACTTC CASRRGGGSSYEQYF
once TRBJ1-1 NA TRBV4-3 TGCGCCAGCAGCCAAGAGACAGCCGTGACCACTGAAGCTTTCTTT CASSQETAVTTEAFF
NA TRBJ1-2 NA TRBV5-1 TGCGCCAGCAGCTTGGATCCAGCTAACTATGGCTACACCTTC CASSLDPANYGYTF
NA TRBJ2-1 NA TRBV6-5 TGTGCCAGCAGTTACTCCCCTTTTCCTTACAATGAGCAGTTCTTC CASSYSPFPYNEQFF
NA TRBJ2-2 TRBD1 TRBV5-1 TGCGCCAGCAGCTTACAGGGGTCTTCCGCCGGGGAGCTGTTTTTT CASSLQGSSAGELFF